This TCR beta chain was recovered during a study of T cell changes during pregnancy in multiple sclerosis. The count of this clone is one. Produced via immunoSEQ multiplex PCR; TCRdb's table is partial and in-frame only. The sample shows 90,000 to 120,000 clones, around nine tenths of them seen only once. Unmatched junction bases numbered 6, after V lost 5 bases and J lost 3 bases. The CDR3 runs to 15 residues. Germline V lookup: CDR1 MDHEN, CDR2 SYDVKM. The sequences come from peripheral blood, collected in the second trimester of pregnancy. This TCR was recovered from a female donor with multiple sclerosis, enrolled in a pregnancy study. The chain joins TRBV28 to TRBJ1-1, with 10 bases matching TRBD1. The CDR3 DNA sequence: TGTGCCAGCAGTACACCCGGGACAGGGGACACTGAAGCTTTCTTT. It is translated as CASSTPGTGDTEAFF.